Below, 32 T cell receptor beta chains from the same sample are listed, as sequenced in a study of siplizumab effects on memory and regulatory T cells. Only in-frame clones appear in the TCRdb table, and some are missing; sequencing was by immunoSEQ multiplex PCR. Of approximately 100,000 clones in the sample, over 85% were seen once. Sequenced: non-Treg CD4+ T cells sorted from blood. The receptors derive from a human donor in good health.

A single count supports this clone. The chain couples TRBV7-2 to TRBJ1-3; a weak D match, TRBD1 (6 bases). CDR3 length: 15 residues. Trimming cost V 5 bases and J 2 bases, with 13 bases left between them. Per germline, CDR1 SGHTA and CDR2 FQGNSA. The CDR3 DNA reads as TGTGCCAGCAGCCCTCAAGGGGGACCTGGAAACACCATATATTTT. Translated: CASSPQGGPGNTIYF.

The CDR3 nucleotides read TGCAGCGTTGAACGCGGCACTCGCTACGAGCAGTACTTC. Encoded protein: CSVERGTRYEQYF. The chain is built from TRBV29-1 and TRBJ2-7, with D unresolved. Deletions cut 2 bases from V and 3 bases from J, with 11 bases between. Germline-derived CDR1 and CDR2 are SQVTM and ANQGSEA. The CDR3 length is 13 residues.

The chain joins TRBV7-3 to TRBJ2-1; TRBD2 agrees at 9 bases. Germline CDR1 reads SGHTA; CDR2 reads FQGTGA. The CDR3 runs 15 residues. The ends lost 5 bases at V and 3 bases at J; junction bases unmatched: 5. The CDR3 region has the DNA TGTGCCAGCAGCCCAACTAGCGGGTACTACAATGAGCAGTTCTTC. This translates into CASSPTSGYYNEQFF.

The chain uses TRBV12-5 and TRBJ1-2; maybe TRBD1 (6 bases). The CDR3 is 15 residues long. With 0 bases removed from V and 5 bases from J, the gap between germline ends came to 13 bases. CDR1 is LGHNT and CDR2 is FRNRAP in the germline V gene. CDR3 bases: TGTGCTAGTGGTTTGGTTCCTACGGGGGCGTATGGCTACACCTTC. Amino acids: CASGLVPTGAYGYTF.

This chain uses TRBV28 with TRBJ2-7; 9 bases are shared with TRBD1. The J segment lost 6 bases and the V segment lost 4 bases, leaving 4 bases of the junction unmatched. CDR3 size: 13 residues. Germline V gene lookup returns CDR1 MDHEN and CDR2 SYDVKM. CDR3 residues: CASSSGGQGEQYF. The CDR3 DNA reads as TGTGCCAGCAGTTCGGGGGGACAGGGCGAGCAGTACTTC. Full variable domain (missing parts from reference TRBV28 and TRBJ2-7): DVKVTQSSRYLVKRTGEKVFLECVQDMDHENMFWYRQDPGLGLRLIYFSYDVKMKEKGDIPEGYSVSREKKERFSLILESASTNQTSMYLCASSSGGQGEQYFGPGTRLTVT.

The chain uses TRBV9 and TRBJ1-2; D is undetermined. The CDR3 runs 12 residues. V was clipped by 1 base and J by 8 bases, with 9 bases between them. Germline values: CDR1 SGDLS, CDR2 YYNGEE. CDR3 sequence (DNA): TGTGCCAGCAGCGTATCGGGAGGGGGCTACACCTTC. It yields the protein CASSVSGGGYTF.

The chain has TRBV19 and TRBJ1-4; 7 positions agree with TRBD1. CDR1 is LNHDA, CDR2 SQIVND, per germline (reference sequence). The CDR3 is made up of 15 amino acids. The trim removed 1 base at V and 8 bases at J, leaving 7 bases unmatched. In DNA form, the CDR3 reads TGTGCCAGTAGTATAGCTCACAGGGGCTACGAAAAACTGTTTTTT. Translating gives CASSIAHRGYEKLFF.

This rearrangement joins TRBV5-1 to TRBJ2-4; 11 bases map to TRBD2. Germline V lookup: CDR1 SGHRS, CDR2 YFSETQ. This CDR3 has 19 residues. J was trimmed by 0 bases and V by 0 bases; bases with no gene match: 8. The CDR3 region is CASSLALAGGVKAKNIQYF. The DNA for the CDR3 is TGCGCCAGCAGCTTGGCCCTAGCGGGGGGAGTAAAAGCCAAAAACATTCAGTACTTC.

The CDR3 here is CASSQVGQGVLSPLHF. DNA of the CDR3: TGTGCCAGCAGCCAAGTTGGACAGGGTGTTCTCTCACCCCTCCACTTT. V and J are TRBV14 and TRBJ1-6, with 8 bases fitting TRBD1. This CDR3 contains 16 residues. Unmatched junction bases numbered 9, after V lost 1 base and J lost 10 bases. CDR1 SGHDN and CDR2 FVKESK come from the germline V gene.

The V gene is TRBV5-1, the J gene TRBJ2-7; D perhaps matches TRBD1 (5 bases). The germline V gene encodes CDR1 SGHRS and CDR2 YFSETQ. Trimming took off 4 bases at V and 4 bases at J, with 9 bases between the two ends. CDR3 length: 12 amino acids. The CDR3 DNA reads as TGCGCCAGCAGCGTGGACAATTACGAGCAGTACTTC. Translating gives CASSVDNYEQYF. The complete variable domain, with remaining parts taken from reference TRBV5-1 and TRBJ2-7, reads KAGVTQTPRYLIKTRGQQVTLSCSPISGHRSVSWYQQTPGQGLQFLFEYFSETQRNKGNFPGRFSGRQFSNSRSEMNVSTLELGDSALYLCASSVDNYEQYFGPGTRLTVT.

This clone was picked up one time. This sequence joins TRBV18 and TRBJ1-2; D uncertain. CDR3 length: 14 residues. Germline CDR1 KGHSH, CDR2 LQKENI. Trimming shortened V by 6 bases and J by 1 base, and 12 bases separated the two germline ends. CDR3: CASSPIQVNYGYTF. The CDR3 bases are TGTGCCAGCTCGCCCATCCAGGTTAACTATGGCTACACCTTC.

The rearrangement joins TRBV4-1 to TRBJ2-3; 11 bases agree with TRBD2. V lost 4 bases, J lost 6 bases, and 6 bases stayed unmatched. This CDR3 has 15 residues. Germline V gene lookup returns CDR1 MGHRA and CDR2 YSYEKL. The CDR3 bases are TGCGCCAGCAGCCGAGTAGCGGGGGGGCGGGATACGCAGTATTTT. This codes for CASSRVAGGRDTQYF.

Only one count was recorded for this clone. The chain is built from TRBV18 and TRBJ1-5, with TRBD1 matching over 11 bases. The ends lost 2 bases at V and 2 bases at J; junction bases unmatched: 5. The CDR3 has 17 amino acids. The germline V gene has CDR1 KGHSH and CDR2 LQKENI. The CDR3 loop is CASSPTGQGVGNQPQHF. CDR3 DNA: TGTGCCAGCTCACCAACGGGACAGGGGGTCGGCAATCAGCCCCAGCATTTT.

This clone has only a few counts. The chain has TRBV7-6 and TRBJ1-1; no reliable D call. Trimming shortened V by 0 bases and J by 7 bases, and 12 bases separated the two germline ends. Germline CDR1 reads SGHVS; CDR2 reads FNYEAQ. This CDR3 spans 14 amino acids. CDR3 amino acids: CASSLAQGFGEAFF. The CDR3 coding sequence is TGTGCCAGCAGCTTAGCGCAAGGGTTCGGTGAAGCTTTCTTT.

The chain couples TRBV5-1 to TRBJ2-7; D unclear. This CDR3 has 15 residues. Germline lookup yields CDR1 SGHRS and CDR2 YFSETQ. Trimming left V 0 bases short and J 0 bases short, with 10 bases between. The CDR3 region is CASSLVADSSYEQYF. The CDR3 DNA is TGCGCCAGCAGCTTGGTGGCAGATAGCTCCTACGAGCAGTACTTC.

This chain joins TRBV4-2 and TRBJ1-5, with D possibly TRBD1 on 6 matching bases. Trimming took 0 bases from V and 4 from J, leaving 28 bases between them. CDR3 length equals 21 residues. Germline loops: CDR1 LGHNA, CDR2 YNFKEQ. In DNA, the CDR3 is TGTGCCAGCAGCCAAGATCCCACCCCGCCTCTTGGAGGGGGGAATAATCAGCCCCAGCATTTT. It codes for CASSQDPTPPLGGGNNQPQHF.

This chain links TRBV30 with TRBJ2-3; 10 nucleotides line up with TRBD2. Losses at the gene ends were 2 bases for V and 4 bases for J; bases not matched to a gene: 6. Germline CDR1 is GTSNPN and CDR2 is SVGIG (reference sequence). CDR3 length: 15 amino acids. The CDR3 sequence: CAWSKAGGWSDTQYF. The CDR3 region has the DNA TGTGCCTGGAGTAAAGCGGGGGGGTGGTCAGATACGCAGTATTTT.

J is TRBJ1-5 and V is TRBV30; D uncertain. V lost 3 bases, J lost 7 bases, and 13 bases lay in between. Germline loops: CDR1 GTSNPN, CDR2 SVGIG (reference sequence). The CDR3 runs 13 residues. CDR3 nucleotides: TGTGCCTGGAGGCGTAGGGCTGGACAGCCCCAGCATTTT. Its protein product is CAWRRRAGQPQHF.

This sequence joins TRBV6-6 and TRBJ2-7; the D gene could be TRBD1 or TRBD2 (6 bases each). Germline CDR1 MNHNY, CDR2 SVGAGI (reference sequence). V was pared by 0 bases and J by 2 bases, with 14 bases between. This CDR3 is built from 16 residues. The CDR3 bases are TGTGCCAGCAGTTACTCGATCGGGGGCGGAACCTACGAGCAGTACTTC. Protein: CASSYSIGGGTYEQYF.

The chain links TRBV7-2 to TRBJ2-1, with 10 bases aligning to TRBD2. Unmatched junction bases numbered 9, after V lost 5 bases and J lost 8 bases. This CDR3 is 15 amino acids long. Germline loops: CDR1 SGHTA, CDR2 FQGNSA. The CDR3 loop is CASSPSGGSGYEQFF. The CDR3 coding sequence is TGTGCCAGCAGCCCTAGCGGGGGATCTGGGTATGAGCAGTTCTTC.

The chain recombines TRBV9 with TRBJ2-7, with 9 nucleotides matching TRBD1. CDR3 size: 14 residues. CDR1 and CDR2 from the germline V gene are SGDLS and YYNGEE. Trimming removed 3 bases from V and 6 bases from J; junction bases left unmatched: 7. CDR3 loop: CASSAGTGLVEQYF. The CDR3 nucleotides read TGTGCCAGCAGCGCCGGGACAGGGTTGGTCGAGCAGTACTTC.

The CDR3 region is CASSFRGRDTDTQYF. CDR3 in DNA: TGTGCCAGCAGCTTCCGGGGGCGGGACACAGATACGCAGTATTTT. The V and J genes are TRBV5-6 and TRBJ2-3; D tentatively reads TRBD1 or TRBD2 (6 bases each). There are 15 residues in the CDR3. V dropped 2 bases and J dropped 2 bases, with 12 bases sitting between them. The germline CDR1 and CDR2 sequences are SGHDT and YYEEEE.

J is TRBJ1-5 and V is TRBV27, with a possible D match to TRBD1 (5 bases). The V and J ends lost 6 bases and 3 bases respectively, with 15 bases between them. The V gene's germline CDR1 is MNHEY and CDR2 SMNVEV (reference sequence). The CDR3 loop spans 15 amino acids. CDR3 DNA sequence: TGTGCCAGCAGGCCTACAGTGGGGCTCAATCAGCCCCAGCATTTT. It yields the protein CASRPTVGLNQPQHF.

The chain couples TRBV9 to TRBJ1-4; D might be TRBD1 (5 bases). Trimming pared 4 bases from V and 0 bases from J, leaving 13 bases between. The CDR3 runs 16 residues. In germline, CDR1 is SGDLS, CDR2 YYNGEE. The CDR3 nucleotides read TGTGCCAGCAGCCCGCTCGGGGCCCCAACTAATGAAAAACTGTTTTTT. As protein: CASSPLGAPTNEKLFF.

The genes are TRBV28 and TRBJ1-4, with 9 bases lining up with TRBD1. The V and J ends lost 6 bases and 8 bases, in that order; junction bases with no gene match: 19. Germline loops: CDR1 MDHEN, CDR2 SYDVKM. The length of the CDR3 is 18 residues. In nucleotides, the CDR3 is TGTGCCAGCAGCCGTGAACCCCCGGGACAGGGTTACGGGGAAAAACTGTTTTTT. Protein product: CASSREPPGQGYGEKLFF.

The V call is TRBV5-1, the J call TRBJ2-3; no definite D call. Trimming left V 6 bases short and J 0 bases short, with 20 bases between. CDR1 and CDR2 from the germline V gene are SGHRS and YFSETQ. The CDR3 covers 17 residues. CDR3 loop: CASTRPGPGGSTDTQYF. For the CDR3, the DNA is TGCGCCAGCACCCGGCCCGGCCCGGGTGGTAGCACAGATACGCAGTATTTT. Based on the CDR3 plus reference TRBV5-1 and TRBJ2-3, the full variable domain is KAGVTQTPRYLIKTRGQQVTLSCSPISGHRSVSWYQQTPGQGLQFLFEYFSETQRNKGNFPGRFSGRQFSNSRSEMNVSTLELGDSALYLCASTRPGPGGSTDTQYFGPGTRLTVL.

The gene calls are TRBV2 and TRBJ2-1, with D perhaps TRBD1 (6 bases). The CDR3 is made up of 14 amino acids. The V gene lost 8 bases and the J gene lost 8 bases, with 19 bases spanning the gap. The germline V gene encodes CDR1 SNHLY and CDR2 FYNNEI. The CDR3 here is CASRQLTGRDEQFF. CDR3 DNA sequence: TGTGCCAGCCGACAACTTACAGGGAGAGATGAGCAGTTCTTC.

The chain is built from TRBV23-1 and TRBJ1-1; tentatively, D is TRBD1 (5 bases). TRBV23-1 is an open reading frame whose function is uncertain. The CDR3 loop spans 14 amino acids. V shed 2 bases and J shed 1 base, with 8 bases lying between them. CDR3 coding DNA: TGCGCCAGCAGTCAAGCCACAGGGAACACTGAAGCTTTCTTT. Translated: CASSQATGNTEAFF.

This clone appeared a single time. The rearrangement uses TRBV5-1 and TRBJ1-2; 7 nucleotides agree with TRBD1. V shed 2 bases, J shed 8 bases, and the junction held 9 bases outside the gene matches. Per germline, CDR1 SGHRS and CDR2 YFSETQ. There are 14 residues in the CDR3. In DNA form, the CDR3 reads TGCGCCAGCAGCTTTCCGGGACAGAGGGAAGGCTACACCTTC. Protein sequence: CASSFPGQREGYTF.

This chain uses TRBV10-3 with TRBJ2-3; D unclear. Germline lookup yields CDR1 ENHRY and CDR2 SYGVKD. V lost 10 bases and J 0 bases, leaving 11 bases between the germline ends. CDR3 length: 13 residues. The CDR3, as DNA: TGTGCCAGCGCCATAAGGAGCACAGATACGCAGTATTTT. It is translated as CASAIRSTDTQYF.

This clone was seen a single time. CDR3 coding DNA: TGTGCCAGCGGACCGGGGCCTGAAAACACCGGGGAGCTGTTTTTT. Its protein is CASGPGPENTGELFF. The chain joins TRBV7-9 to TRBJ2-2; D possibly matches TRBD1 or TRBD2 (5 bases each). V was cut by 8 bases and J by 2 bases, with 15 bases left in between. The CDR3 extends over 15 amino acids. Germline CDR1 SEHNR, CDR2 FQNEAQ (reference sequence). The full variable domain, in which reference TRBV7-9 and TRBJ2-2 provide the parts outside the CDR3, is DTGVSQNPRHKITKRGQNVTFRCDPISEHNRLYWYRQTLGQGPEFLTYFQNEAQLEKSRLLSDRFSAERPKGSFSTLEIQRTEQGDSAMYLCASGPGPENTGELFFGEGSRLTVL.

V is TRBV5-5 and J is TRBJ1-3; weak D call: TRBD1 (5 bases). V gave up 2 bases and J gave up 2 bases, with 11 bases separating them. In germline, CDR1 is SGHKS, CDR2 YYEKEE (reference sequence). The CDR3 covers 15 residues. The CDR3 DNA is TGTGCCAGCAGCTTTTTACAGGTTGCTGGAAACACCATATATTTT. Protein sequence: CASSFLQVAGNTIYF. Based on the CDR3 plus reference TRBV5-5 and TRBJ1-3, the full variable domain is DAGVTQSPTHLIKTRGQQVTLRCSPISGHKSVSWYQQVLGQGPQFIFQYYEKEERGRGNFPDRFSARQFPNYSSELNVNALLLGDSALYLCASSFLQVAGNTIYFGEGSWLTVV.